This T cell receptor beta chain was sequenced for a study of blood T cell repertoires in COVID-19. The overall study: Acute and convalescent COVID-19 samples came from the United States, Italy and Spain. T cells, B-cell-depleted T cells, or PBMCs supplied cDNA or gDNA.

Per the original data handling: Nucleated cell counts were estimated from reference gene primer amplification. TCRdb's table, derived via immunoSEQ multiplex PCR, lists solely in-frame clones and lacks some. V, J and clone size are those of that table, while D and trimming were read from the DNA. The data show around 130,000 clones, roughly 86% seen once. This clonotype originated in a woman aged 45-60 years who had recovered from COVID-19. Sample: peripheral blood.

For the CDR3, the DNA is TGTGCCAGCAGTTCTACTAACCCGCAAGAGACCCAGTACTTC. This codes for CASSSTNPQETQYF. The V gene is TRBV2, the J gene TRBJ2-5; D remains unclear. The CDR3 runs 14 residues. Trimming removed 5 bases at V and 2 bases at J, with 12 bases between. The germline V gene encodes CDR1 SNHLY and CDR2 FYNNEI.